A single T cell receptor beta chain is shown here with its context. What it recognizes is unknown. This specimen comes from a study of cytomegalovirus exposure and HLA in healthy donors. PCR amplification relied on 60 Vbeta primers (plus 13 Jbeta primers). Per the original methods: Approximately 87 million unique TCR beta chains, about 12 million shared, were counted in a later analysis. This table comes from immunoSEQ multiplex PCR, and its TCRdb copy is limited to in-frame clones, with some not included. That table supplies the V and J calls and clone size; D and trimming were determined from the DNA. The sample records under 130,000 clones, roughly 78% being singletons. Germline CDR1 reads SGHTA; CDR2 reads FQGNSA. V was trimmed by 5 bases and J by 2 bases, leaving 9 bases between them. This CDR3 has 13 amino acids. Findings and limits, study-wide: Most TCR sequences were rare, but some public TCRs occurred in many donors. Altogether, 150 to 200 TCR beta chains were recorded as cytomegalovirus-associated.

Healthy bone marrow donors made up the donor group. This TCR was recovered from a woman in her 40s in good health and CMV-seronegative. This sequence joins TRBV7-2 and TRBJ1-1; D is possibly TRBD1 (5 bases). The sample consisted of PBMCs. The DNA for the CDR3 is TGTGCCAGCAGCCGACAGAGCAACACTGAAGCTTTCTTT. It encodes CASSRQSNTEAFF.